These 22 T cell receptor beta chains were sequenced from one sample in a study of CD8+CD57+ T cells in acquired aplastic anemia. Genomic DNA provided the template from which TCR beta VDJ and CDR3 profiles were obtained. TCRdb fed the reads into MiXCR, producing one record per CDR3 protein. This table holds some 140,000 distinct CDR3 sequences, 41% found once. Specimen: sorted CD4+, CD8+, or CD8+CD57+ T cells (not recorded which) from PBMCs. The receptors stem from a human donor in good health, serving as a control.

In its sample, this clonotype was seen many times. The genes are TRBV27 and TRBJ1-6; D is uncertain. Trimming removed 2 bases at V and 0 bases at J, with 8 bases between. The CDR3 is made up of 16 amino acids. Germline CDR1 MNHEY, CDR2 SMNVEV (reference sequence). CDR3 nucleotide sequence: TGTGCCAGCAGTTTAATGAGGAGCTCCTATAATTCACCCCTCCACTTT. Encoded protein: CASSLMRSSYNSPLHF.

The V and J genes are TRBV2 and TRBJ2-7; D not resolved. This CDR3 has 13 residues. V lost 7 bases, J lost 0 bases, and 10 bases lay in between. CDR1 and CDR2 (germline): SNHLY, FYNNEI. In DNA, the CDR3 is TGTGCCAGCAAAAGAACAGACTCCTACGAGCAGTACTTC. Amino acid sequence: CASKRTDSYEQYF.

V and J are TRBV19 and TRBJ2-7; TRBD1 or TRBD2 may be the D gene (5 bases each). Germline CDR1 and CDR2: LNHDA and SQIVND (reference sequence). V lost 0 bases and J lost 6, with 21 bases in between. This CDR3 has 17 residues. The CDR3 DNA reads as TGTGCCAGTAGTATAGAGGCAGGGAATAAGGCCGGGGCCGAGCAGTACTTC. Residues: CASSIEAGNKAGAEQYF.

In this sample, this clonotype turned up a few times. This may be a read error: a much more frequent sequence differs by one nucleotide. The chain links TRBV9 to TRBJ1-5; D gene unclear. V lost 5 bases and J lost 4, with 16 bases in between. The CDR3 extends over 15 amino acids. Germline loops: CDR1 SGDLS, CDR2 YYNGEE. Written as DNA, the CDR3 is TGTGCCAGCAGAGAAGCGTTGAGCGCTAATCAGCCCCAGCATTTT. Translating gives CASREALSANQPQHF.

The V and J genes are TRBV5-6 and TRBJ2-7; the D gene is possibly TRBD1 (6 bases). There are 14 residues in the CDR3. Per germline, CDR1 SGHDT and CDR2 YYEEEE. Deletions cut 5 bases from V and 2 bases from J, with 14 bases between. CDR3 region: CASRRAGDPYEQYF. The CDR3 DNA follows: TGTGCCAGCAGAAGGGCAGGGGACCCCTACGAGCAGTACTTC.

V usage is TRBV9 and J usage is TRBJ2-7; 9 bases are shared with TRBD1. The germline V gene encodes CDR1 SGDLS and CDR2 YYNGEE. The trim removed 5 bases at V and 0 bases at J, leaving 12 bases unmatched. The CDR3 has 17 residues. CDR3 residues: CASSGTGSYSSSYEQYF. CDR3 DNA sequence: TGTGCCAGCAGTGGGACAGGGTCCTACTCTAGCTCCTACGAGCAGTACTTC.

J is TRBJ1-1 and V is TRBV24-1, with D possibly being TRBD1 (5 bases). The ends were cut back, 5 bases at V and 3 bases at J, with 9 bases in the middle. This CDR3 has 13 residues. From germline, CDR1 is KGHDR and CDR2 SFDVKD. The CDR3 nucleotides read TGTGCCACCAGTGCCGGGGGAGACACTGAAGCTTTCTTT. This sequence encodes CATSAGGDTEAFF.

To note about this clonotype: It may be a read error: a sequence one base away is much more abundant. CDR3 in DNA: TGTACCTGGAGTGTACTAGGGAACTATGGCTACACCTTC. Protein sequence: CTWSVLGNYGYTF. This sequence joins TRBV30 and TRBJ1-2; D is unresolved. Germline V CDR1 and CDR2: GTSNPN, SVGIG (reference sequence). CDR3 size: 13 residues.

V is TRBV25-1 and J is TRBJ2-5, with 10 bases identical to TRBD1. This CDR3 is built from 15 residues. J was trimmed by 3 bases and V by 1 base; bases with no gene match: 2. Germline V lookup: CDR1 MGHDK, CDR2 SYGVNS. The CDR3, as DNA: TGTGCCAGCAGTGAATCCGGGACAGGGGAAGAGACCCAGTACTTC. It yields the protein CASSESGTGEETQYF. The full variable domain, in which reference TRBV25-1 and TRBJ2-5 provide the parts outside the CDR3, is EADIYQTPRYLVIGTGKKITLECSQTMGHDKMYWYQQDPGMELHLIHYSYGVNSTEKGDLSSESTVSRIRTEHFPLTLESARPSHTSQYLCASSESGTGEETQYFGPGTRLLVL.

CDR3 DNA: TGTGCCACCAGCAGAGCACCGGGACAGGGGAATTCACCCCTCCACTTT. This translates into CATSRAPGQGNSPLHF. The chain is built from TRBV15 and TRBJ1-6; 10 nucleotides align to TRBD1. The junction had 4 bases not matched to a gene; V was cut back by 1 base and J by 7 bases. Per germline, CDR1 LNHNV and CDR2 YYDKDF (reference sequence). There are 16 residues in the CDR3.

This clonotype has just a few counts. A read error may account for a junction end that differs from germline. The V gene is TRBV4-2, the J gene TRBJ1-2; D gene ambiguous. This CDR3 has 15 amino acids. Germline V gives CDR1 LGHNA, CDR2 YNFKEQ. The CDR3 sequence: CASSPAVGENYGHTF. The CDR3 nucleotides are TGTGCCAGCAGCCCCGCCGTTGGGGAGAACTATGGCCACACCTTC.

Note on this clonotype: A single base separates this from a much larger clone, so it may be a read error. The V and J genes are TRBV2 and TRBJ1-3; D may be TRBD1 (5 bases). CDR1 and CDR2 from the germline V gene are SNHLY and FYNNEI. The CDR3 loop spans 16 amino acids. The chain's CDR3 is CASGELGPKNRNTIYF. CDR3 bases: TGTGCCAGCGGTGAACTGGGACCAAAAAACAGAAACACCATATATTTT.

This clonotype was counted at least ten times. V is TRBV20-1 and J is TRBJ2-7, with 9 bases that match TRBD2. V lost 5 bases to trimming and J lost 0 bases; unmatched junction nucleotides: 5. Looked up from germline, CDR1 is DFQATT and CDR2 is SNEGSKA (reference sequence). This CDR3 spans 14 amino acids. The CDR3 is CSASLSGSSYEQYF. The CDR3 bases are TGCAGTGCTTCACTTAGCGGGAGCTCCTACGAGCAGTACTTC.

This clonotype was seen more than once but under ten times. V is TRBV14 and J is TRBJ1-3, with D perhaps matching TRBD1 (6 bases). The CDR3 length is 15 residues. The ends were cut back, 0 bases at V and 8 bases at J, with 14 bases in the middle. The germline V gene encodes CDR1 SGHDN and CDR2 FVKESK. CDR3 bases: TGTGCCAGCAGCCAAGATGATTTCAGGGGTGACACCATATATTTT. It translates to CASSQDDFRGDTIYF.

This rearrangement joins TRBV15 to TRBJ2-3; unclear D gene. Deletions cut 1 base from V and 0 bases from J, with 8 bases between. The CDR3 has 15 amino acids. The germline V gene has CDR1 LNHNV and CDR2 YYDKDF (reference sequence). The CDR3, as DNA: TGTGCCACCAGCAGAGGGTTAGGGAGCACAGATACGCAGTATTTT. Translating it yields CATSRGLGSTDTQYF. Supplemented by reference TRBV15 and TRBJ2-3, the full variable domain reads DAMVIQNPRYQVTQFGKPVTLSCSQTLNHNVMYWYQQKSSQAPKLLFHYYDKDFNNEADTPDNFQSRRPNTSFCFLDIRSPGLGDTAMYLCATSRGLGSTDTQYFGPGTRLTVL.

The chain has TRBV20-1 and TRBJ2-7; perhaps TRBD1 as D (6 bases). Germline CDR1 reads DFQATT; CDR2 reads SNEGSKA (reference sequence). Trimming cost V 4 bases and J 0 bases, with 7 bases left between them. The CDR3 covers 12 residues. The CDR3 region is CSATDSSYEQYF. In DNA, the CDR3 is TGCAGTGCTACGGACAGCTCCTACGAGCAGTACTTC.

V usage is TRBV4-1 and J usage is TRBJ1-6; D gene ambiguous. This CDR3 has 15 residues. Germline CDR1 reads MGHRA; CDR2 reads YSYEKL. The V and J ends lost 0 bases and 7 bases respectively, with 10 bases between them. The CDR3 DNA sequence: TGCGCCAGCAGCCAAGATCAATTTAGCAATTCACCCCTCCACTTT. Its translation: CASSQDQFSNSPLHF.

Regarding this clonotype: A much larger clone differs by one base, so this may be a read error. No conserved phenylalanine or tryptophan is present at the end of the CDR3, so a read error is the likely explanation. The CDR3 bases are TGTGCCAGCAGCCAAGCGGCCGGCCTAGCGGGAGGACTCACCTACGAGCAGTACCTC. Amino acids: CASSQAAGLAGGLTYEQYL. This chain joins TRBV4-2 and TRBJ2-7; 11 nucleotides match TRBD2. Germline V gives CDR1 LGHNA, CDR2 YNFKEQ. After removal of 1 base from V and 2 bases from J, the junction contained 13 bases not matched to a gene. The CDR3 loop spans 19 amino acids.

Notes on this clonotype: A junction end diverges from the germline sequence, so it may reflect a read error. V gene TRBV4-1 combines with J gene TRBJ1-1; no definite D call. Germline V gene sequence: CDR1 MGHRA, CDR2 YSYEKL. The CDR3 length is 14 residues. The DNA of the CDR3 is TGCGCCAGCAGCCTCGGGGTGTGGAACGCTGAAGCTTTCTTT. It yields the protein CASSLGVWNAEAFF.

As regards this clonotype: This may arise from a read error, as a much more abundant clone is one base away. This sequence joins TRBV6-5 and TRBJ2-7; tentative D call: TRBD1 (6 bases). The CDR3 is made up of 12 amino acids. Germline V gene sequence: CDR1 MNHEY, CDR2 SVGAGI. In DNA, the CDR3 is TGTGCCGGCAGTTACAGGGTTTACGAGCAGTACTTC. This gives the protein CAGSYRVYEQYF.

This clonotype was detected many times. V and J are TRBV27 and TRBJ2-7; 7 nucleotides match TRBD1. From germline, CDR1 is MNHEY and CDR2 SMNVEV (reference sequence). The V and J ends lost 2 bases and 3 bases, in that order; junction bases with no gene match: 10. This CDR3 is built from 16 residues. CDR3 residues: CASSLRPRDSGYEQYF. The CDR3 nucleotides read TGTGCCAGCAGTTTAAGGCCCCGGGACAGTGGCTACGAGCAGTACTTC.

This clonotype was seen a few times. V and J are TRBV3-1 and TRBJ2-2, with TRBD2 matching 12 bases. CDR1 and CDR2 (germline): LGHDT, YNNKEL (reference sequence). This CDR3 region has 16 residues. The V and J ends lost 3 bases and 6 bases, in that order; junction bases with no gene match: 5. The CDR3 reads CASSQTSGGGAGELFF. The CDR3 coding sequence is TGTGCCAGCAGCCAGACTAGCGGGGGTGGGGCCGGGGAGCTGTTTTTT.